The 12 T cell receptor beta chains below all came from one sample that was sequenced in a study of blood T cell repertoires in COVID-19. Sequenced by immunoSEQ multiplex PCR; TCRdb stores in-frame clones only, minus some. The table lists roughly 12,000 clones, 85% to 90% of them singletons. The sequenced sample consisted of peripheral blood. These receptors originate from a woman in her sixties with active COVID-19.

The rearrangement links TRBV19 to TRBJ1-5; unclear D gene. V shed 5 bases and J shed 6 bases, with 20 bases lying between them. Germline lookup yields CDR1 LNHDA and CDR2 SQIVND (reference sequence). The CDR3 loop spans 16 amino acids. CDR3 protein: CASSSTARGGAQPQHF. The CDR3 bases are TGTGCCAGTAGTTCGACTGCCCGAGGTGGAGCTCAGCCCCAGCATTTT.

The chain links TRBV11-2 to TRBJ2-5; D perhaps matches TRBD2 (6 bases). V shed 3 bases and J shed 2 bases, with 10 bases lying between them. Germline V gene sequence: CDR1 SGHAT, CDR2 FQNNGV. The CDR3 spans 14 residues. CDR3 nucleotide sequence: TGTGCCAGCAGCTTGGATCGGGGGCAAGAGACCCAGTACTTC. Its translation is CASSLDRGQETQYF.

The chain employs TRBV12-5 and TRBJ2-7; 7 positions match TRBD1. The CDR3 sequence is 13 residues long. Unmatched junction bases numbered 10, after V lost 5 bases and J lost 9 bases. Germline CDR1 reads LGHNT; CDR2 reads FRNRAP. The CDR3 region has the DNA TGTGCTAGTGGTCCCGGACAGGTTGGGGCGCAGTACTTC. Translated: CASGPGQVGAQYF.

This clone was observed once. The rearrangement joins TRBV27 to TRBJ2-1, with 13 nucleotides matching TRBD2. The V segment lost 5 bases and the J segment 8 bases; nucleotides outside the gene matches: 12. Germline V lookup: CDR1 MNHEY, CDR2 SMNVEV (reference sequence). This CDR3 is 17 amino acids long. The CDR3 DNA is TGTGCCAGCAGTCCACCGCGCGGGACTAGCGGGACCGATGAGCAGTTCTTC. Residues: CASSPPRGTSGTDEQFF.

The chain employs TRBV18 and TRBJ2-7; TRBD2 aligns across 8 bases. Germline V CDR1 and CDR2: KGHSH, LQKENI. The trim removed 5 bases at V and 0 bases at J, leaving 21 bases unmatched. The CDR3 sequence is 20 residues long. The CDR3 sequence is CASSKQVTARAGGISYEQYF. The CDR3 DNA reads TGTGCCAGCTCAAAGCAGGTCACGGCCCGGGCGGGAGGCATCTCCTACGAGCAGTACTTC. The full variable domain, its missing parts supplied by reference TRBV18 and TRBJ2-7, is NAGVMQNPRHLVRRRGQEARLRCSPMKGHSHVYWYRQLPEEGLKFMVYLQKENIIDESGMPKERFSAEFPKEGPSILRIQQVVRGDSAAYFCASSKQVTARAGGISYEQYFGPGTRLTVT.

The chain is built from TRBV18 and TRBJ1-2; a weak D match, TRBD1 (5 bases). V was cut by 6 bases and J by 4 bases, with 18 bases left in between. Looked up from germline, CDR1 is KGHSH and CDR2 is LQKENI. There are 15 residues in the CDR3. CDR3 residues: CASSSEQGRSYGYTF. CDR3 nucleotide sequence: TGTGCCAGCTCCTCCGAGCAGGGCCGATCCTATGGCTACACCTTC.

The chain links TRBV7-6 to TRBJ1-1; D is uncertain. The V end lost 5 bases, the J end lost 7 bases, and 11 bases lay between the germline ends. This CDR3 spans 12 amino acids. Germline V CDR1 and CDR2: SGHVS, FNYEAQ. The CDR3 DNA is TGTGCCAGCAGCCCTTCTGTCGGTGAAGCTTTCTTT. Translation: CASSPSVGEAFF.

The gene calls are TRBV18 and TRBJ1-1, with a possible D match to TRBD1 (5 bases). V dropped 2 bases and J dropped 0 bases, with 10 bases sitting between them. Germline V CDR1 and CDR2: KGHSH, LQKENI. The CDR3 consists of 15 residues. The CDR3 reads CASSPSQGLNTEAFF. The CDR3 bases are TGTGCCAGCTCACCATCCCAGGGCTTGAACACTGAAGCTTTCTTT.

The genes are TRBV9 and TRBJ2-1, with TRBD2 identical over 12 bases. There are 16 residues in the CDR3. Germline V lookup: CDR1 SGDLS, CDR2 YYNGEE. J was trimmed by 5 bases and V by 5 bases; bases with no gene match: 8. The CDR3 is CASSSPLAGGDNEQFF. CDR3 bases: TGTGCCAGCAGTTCTCCCCTAGCGGGAGGGGACAATGAGCAGTTCTTC.

The rearrangement joins TRBV3-1 (or the pseudogene TRBV3-2) to TRBJ1-6; D gene uncertain. The CDR3 has 15 amino acids. The V end lost 4 bases, the J end lost 4 bases, and 11 bases lay between the germline ends. The germline gives CDR1 LGHDT, CDR2 YNNKEL (reference sequence). CDR3 sequence: CASSPGGGYNSPLHF. Written as DNA, the CDR3 is TGTGCCAGCAGCCCGGGCGGAGGATATAATTCACCCCTCCACTTT.

This clone appeared once. This chain connects TRBV12-3 or TRBV12-4 to TRBJ1-1, with D possibly matching TRBD1 (6 bases). The CDR3 is 13 amino acids. Trimming removed 1 base from V and 8 bases from J, with 11 bases in between. CDR3 bases: TGTGCCAGCAGTTTAGGATTGGGGACAGAAGCTTTCTTT. It yields the protein CASSLGLGTEAFF.

J is TRBJ2-6 and V is TRBV9; maybe TRBD1 (6 bases). CDR3 length: 17 amino acids. Germline V gene sequence: CDR1 SGDLS, CDR2 YYNGEE. The V end lost 0 bases, the J end lost 2 bases, and 12 bases lay between the germline ends. CDR3 nucleotide sequence: TGTGCCAGCAGCGTAGTAGGGGGAAGAACTGGGGCCAACGTCCTGACTTTC. Protein sequence: CASSVVGGRTGANVLTF.